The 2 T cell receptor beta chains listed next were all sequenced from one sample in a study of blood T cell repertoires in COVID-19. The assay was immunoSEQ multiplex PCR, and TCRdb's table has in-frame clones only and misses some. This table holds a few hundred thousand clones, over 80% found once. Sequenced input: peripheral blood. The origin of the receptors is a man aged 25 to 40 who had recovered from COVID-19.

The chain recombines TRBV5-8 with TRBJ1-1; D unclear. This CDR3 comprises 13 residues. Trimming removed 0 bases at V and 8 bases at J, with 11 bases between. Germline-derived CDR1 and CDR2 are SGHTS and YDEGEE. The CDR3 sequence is CASSLDSGPEAFF. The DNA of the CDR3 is TGTGCCAGCAGCTTGGATAGCGGACCAGAAGCTTTCTTT. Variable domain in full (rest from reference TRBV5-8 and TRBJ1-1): EAGVTQSPTHLIKTRGQQATLRCSPISGHTSVYWYQQALGLGLQFLLWYDEGEERNRGNFPPRFSGRQFPNYSSELNVNALELEDSALYLCASSLDSGPEAFFGQGTRLTVV.

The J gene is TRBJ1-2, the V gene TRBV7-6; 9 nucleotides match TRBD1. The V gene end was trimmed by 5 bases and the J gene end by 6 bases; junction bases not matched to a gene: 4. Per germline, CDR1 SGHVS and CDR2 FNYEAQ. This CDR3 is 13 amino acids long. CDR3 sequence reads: CASSQTGGHGYTF. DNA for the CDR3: TGTGCCAGCAGCCAAACAGGGGGCCATGGCTACACCTTC.